The clone carrying this TCR beta chain was seen repeatedly, ten times or more. V was trimmed by 8 bases and J by 0 bases, leaving 11 bases between them. In germline, CDR1 is KGHSH, CDR2 LQKENI. CDR3 length equals 15 residues. This sample was included in a study of human T cells and chemical hapten exposure. Indicated time point: pre-sensitization, week 0. As to treatment: therapeutic diphenylcyclopropenone sensitization with weekly scalp DPC. TCRdb redid the calling of the RACE reads with MiXCR, one entry per CDR3 protein. The sample carries 50,000 to 65,000 distinct CDR3 sequences, approximately 9.8% recorded once.

The sample in question was whole blood, obtained in connection with sensitization to the hapten diphenylcyclopropenone (DPC). The rearrangement uses TRBV18 and TRBJ1-6, with a possible D match to TRBD1 (5 bases). The sequence came from a woman in her 40s with alopecia areata. Some clones in this sample may be carry-over from other donors' samples. CDR3 coding DNA: TGTGCCAGCCGGGACCTAAGCTCCTATAATTCACCCCTCCACTTT. It specifies CASRDLSSYNSPLHF.